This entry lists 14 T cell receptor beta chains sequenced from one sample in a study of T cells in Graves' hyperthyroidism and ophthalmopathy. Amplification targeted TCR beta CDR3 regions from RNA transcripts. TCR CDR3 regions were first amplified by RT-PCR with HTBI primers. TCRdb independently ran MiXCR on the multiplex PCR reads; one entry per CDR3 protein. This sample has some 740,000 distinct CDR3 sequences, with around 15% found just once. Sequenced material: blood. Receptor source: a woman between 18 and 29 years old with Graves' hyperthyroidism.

Here the CDR3 DNA reads TGTGCCAGCAGTTCACAGGGGGTACCCCCTGGAAACACCATATATTTT. The encoded protein is CASSSQGVPPGNTIYF. The gene calls are TRBV28 and TRBJ1-3; 8 bases align to TRBD1. V dropped 4 bases and J dropped 2; count of bases not matched to a gene: 7. Germline values: CDR1 MDHEN, CDR2 SYDVKM. The CDR3 totals 16 residues.

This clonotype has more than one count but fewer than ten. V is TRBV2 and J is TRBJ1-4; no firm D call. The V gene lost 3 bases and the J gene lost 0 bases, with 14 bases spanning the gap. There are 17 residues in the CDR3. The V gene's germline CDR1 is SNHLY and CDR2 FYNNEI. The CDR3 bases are TGTGCCAGCAGTGACTCTCCCTTCGTTGCAACTAATGAAAAACTGTTTTTT. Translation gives CASSDSPFVATNEKLFF.

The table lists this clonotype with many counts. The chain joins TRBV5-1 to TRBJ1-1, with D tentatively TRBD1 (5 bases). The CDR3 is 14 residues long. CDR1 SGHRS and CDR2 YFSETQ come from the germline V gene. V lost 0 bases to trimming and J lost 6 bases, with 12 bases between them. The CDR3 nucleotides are TGCGCCAGCAGCTTGGAGCCAGGGCTCGCTGAAGCTTTCTTT. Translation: CASSLEPGLAEAFF.

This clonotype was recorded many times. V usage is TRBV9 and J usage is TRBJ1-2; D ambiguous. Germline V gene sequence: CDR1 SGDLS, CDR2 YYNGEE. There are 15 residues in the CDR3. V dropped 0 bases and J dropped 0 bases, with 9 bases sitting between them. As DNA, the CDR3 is TGTGCCAGCAGCGTAGGTGCAGCCGCTAACTATGGCTACACCTTC. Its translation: CASSVGAAANYGYTF.

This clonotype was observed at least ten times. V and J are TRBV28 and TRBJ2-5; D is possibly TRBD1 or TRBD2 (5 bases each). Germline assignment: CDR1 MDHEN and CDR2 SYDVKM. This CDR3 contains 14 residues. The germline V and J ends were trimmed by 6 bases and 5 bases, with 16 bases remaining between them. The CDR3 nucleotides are TGTGCCAGCAGAGCGGCAGGGTCTACGGAGACCCAGTACTTC. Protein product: CASRAAGSTETQYF.

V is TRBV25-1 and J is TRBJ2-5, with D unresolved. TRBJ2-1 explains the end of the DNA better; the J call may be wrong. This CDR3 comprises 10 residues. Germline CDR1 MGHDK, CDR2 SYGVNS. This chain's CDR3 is CASSEETQFF. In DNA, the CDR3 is TGTGCCAGCAGTGAAGAGACCCAGTTCTTC.

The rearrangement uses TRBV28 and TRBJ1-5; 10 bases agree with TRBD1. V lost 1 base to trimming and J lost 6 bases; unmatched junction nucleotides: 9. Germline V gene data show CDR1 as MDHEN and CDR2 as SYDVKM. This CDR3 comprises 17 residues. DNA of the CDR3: TGTGCCAGCAGTTTATTTGGGGGACAGGGGCTTAGTCAGCCCCAGCATTTT. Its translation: CASSLFGGQGLSQPQHF.

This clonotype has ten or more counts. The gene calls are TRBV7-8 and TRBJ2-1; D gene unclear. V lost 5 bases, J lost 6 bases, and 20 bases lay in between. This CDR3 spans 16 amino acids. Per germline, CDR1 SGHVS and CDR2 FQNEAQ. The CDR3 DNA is TGTGCCAGCAGCCTTAAGCGACTTCCGACTGGCAATGAGCAGTTCTTC. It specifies CASSLKRLPTGNEQFF.

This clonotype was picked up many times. The CDR3 DNA sequence: TGTGCCTGGAGTGTACTCGGGGGGGAGCAGTACTTC. Protein: CAWSVLGGEQYF. The chain employs TRBV30 and TRBJ2-7, with 7 bases lining up with TRBD2. The V and J ends lost 0 bases and 7 bases, in that order; junction bases with no gene match: 3. Germline-derived CDR1 and CDR2 are GTSNPN and SVGIG (reference sequence). There are 12 residues in the CDR3.

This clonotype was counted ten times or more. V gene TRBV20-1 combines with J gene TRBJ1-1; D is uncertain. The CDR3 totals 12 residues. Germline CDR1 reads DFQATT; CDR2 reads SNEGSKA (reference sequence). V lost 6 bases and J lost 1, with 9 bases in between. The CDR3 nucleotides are TGCAGTGCCCATCGCGGGAACACTGAAGCTTTCTTT. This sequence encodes CSAHRGNTEAFF.

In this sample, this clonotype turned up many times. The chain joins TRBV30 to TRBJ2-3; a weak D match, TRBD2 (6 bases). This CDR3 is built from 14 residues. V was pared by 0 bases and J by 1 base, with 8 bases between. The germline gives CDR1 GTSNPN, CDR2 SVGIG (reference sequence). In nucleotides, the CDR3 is TGTGCCTGGAGTGTACCGGGGGGCACAGATACGCAGTATTTT. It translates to CAWSVPGGTDTQYF. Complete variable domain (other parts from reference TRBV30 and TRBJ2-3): SQTIHQWPATLVQPVGSPLSLECTVEGTSNPNLYWYRQAAGRGLQLLFYSVGIGQISSEVPQNLSASRPQDRQFILSSKKLLLSDSGFYLCAWSVPGGTDTQYFGPGTRLTVL.

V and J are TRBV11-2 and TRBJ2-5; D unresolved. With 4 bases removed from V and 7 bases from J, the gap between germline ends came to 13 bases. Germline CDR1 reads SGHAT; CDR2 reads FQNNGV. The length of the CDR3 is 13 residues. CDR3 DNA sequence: TGTGCCAGCAGCTCCGGACCTGAAGGGACCCAGTACTTC. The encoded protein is CASSSGPEGTQYF.

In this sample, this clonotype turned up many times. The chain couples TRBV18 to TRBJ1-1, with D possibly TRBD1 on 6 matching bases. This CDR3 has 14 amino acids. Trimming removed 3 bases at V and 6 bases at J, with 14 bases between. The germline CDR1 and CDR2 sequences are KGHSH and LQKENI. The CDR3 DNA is TGTGCCAGCTCACCGTCCTGGACAGCTGCTGAAGCTTTCTTT. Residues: CASSPSWTAAEAFF.

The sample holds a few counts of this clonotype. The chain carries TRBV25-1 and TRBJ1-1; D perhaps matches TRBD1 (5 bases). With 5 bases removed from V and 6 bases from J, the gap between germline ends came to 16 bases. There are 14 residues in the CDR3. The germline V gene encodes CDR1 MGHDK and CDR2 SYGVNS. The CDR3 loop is CASSPTGVGAEAFF. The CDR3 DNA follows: TGTGCCAGCAGTCCGACGGGGGTAGGTGCTGAAGCTTTCTTT.